A single sample is the source of the 31 T cell receptor beta chains below, sequenced in a study of Ad26.COV2.S vaccination and SARS-CoV-2 variants. The repertoire was sequenced with immunoSEQ multiplex PCR; TCRdb's copy has only in-frame clones and lacks some. Of about 480,000 clones listed, approximately 88% are singletons. The sample's treatment: about 20 received Ad26.COV2.S at low or high dose, single or two shots; about 5 received placebo; per-sample allocation not given. Collection of the samples took place on day 63 after the first injection of vaccine or placebo. The sample here was peripheral blood, taken in a trial of Ad26.COV2.S vaccine versus placebo. These receptors were taken from a person between 18 and 65 years old who received the Ad26.COV2.S COVID-19 vaccine or a placebo.

The chain joins TRBV14 to TRBJ1-2, with D unclear. CDR1 SGHDN and CDR2 FVKESK come from the germline V gene. V was shortened by 0 bases and J by 8 bases, with 10 bases between the two germline ends. The CDR3 extends over 13 amino acids. CDR3 coding DNA: TGTGCCAGCAGCCAAGAAATGTTATGGGGCTACACCTTC. Encoded protein: CASSQEMLWGYTF.

The chain combines TRBV29-1 with TRBJ1-2; no definite D call. The CDR3 sequence is 13 residues long. V dropped 3 bases and J dropped 3 bases, with 11 bases sitting between them. The germline V gene has CDR1 SQVTM and CDR2 ANQGSEA. The CDR3 DNA sequence: TGCAGCGTTGAGGGTGAACGTGACTATGGCTACACCTTC. Translation: CSVEGERDYGYTF.

V usage is TRBV19 and J usage is TRBJ2-1, with 10 bases lining up with TRBD2. Germline V CDR1 and CDR2: LNHDA, SQIVND (reference sequence). The CDR3 has 16 residues. The V segment lost 1 base and the J segment 5 bases; nucleotides outside the gene matches: 5. Written as DNA, the CDR3 is TGTGCCAGTAGTATAGTCCCTAGCGGGGGCGACAATGAGCAGTTCTTC. Translating it yields CASSIVPSGGDNEQFF.

V and J are TRBV5-1 and TRBJ1-1; D call uncertain. Trimming removed 0 bases from V and 1 base from J, with 16 bases in between. The CDR3 covers 17 residues. Germline CDR1 SGHRS, CDR2 YFSETQ. The DNA of the CDR3 is TGCGCCAGCAGCTTGGTTCAGGTAGGCAGACCGAACACTGAAGCTTTCTTT. It yields the protein CASSLVQVGRPNTEAFF.

The rearrangement joins TRBV6-2 or TRBV6-3 to TRBJ2-7; 9 bases are shared with TRBD2. Germline V gene data show CDR1 as MNHEY and CDR2 as SVGEGT. This CDR3 region has 13 residues. J was trimmed by 6 bases and V by 5 bases; bases with no gene match: 5. In nucleotides, the CDR3 is TGTGCCAGCAGTGCCAAGACTAGCGGCGAGCAGTACTTC. Residues: CASSAKTSGEQYF.

V usage is TRBV27 and J usage is TRBJ2-3; no firm D call. Per germline, CDR1 MNHEY and CDR2 SMNVEV (reference sequence). The CDR3 spans 12 residues. V dropped 5 bases and J dropped 8 bases, with 11 bases sitting between them. CDR3 sequence (DNA): TGTGCCAGCAGTCCCCTGTGGGGTACGCAGTATTTT. It codes for CASSPLWGTQYF.

V gene TRBV6-5 combines with J gene TRBJ2-6, with TRBD1 identical over 7 bases. Germline V gene lookup returns CDR1 MNHEY and CDR2 SVGAGI. The V gene end was trimmed by 7 bases and the J gene end by 2 bases; junction bases not matched to a gene: 5. This CDR3 has 15 residues. In DNA form, the CDR3 reads TGTGCCAGCACCAAAGGGGGCCCTGGGGCCAACGTCCTGACTTTC. As protein: CASTKGGPGANVLTF.

The CDR3 coding sequence is TGTGCCAGCAGCGACCGCCCGAGCACAGATACGCAGTATTTT. Translating it yields CASSDRPSTDTQYF. This chain connects TRBV9 to TRBJ2-3; D is unclear. Germline V lookup: CDR1 SGDLS, CDR2 YYNGEE. The CDR3 loop spans 14 amino acids. V lost 3 bases and J 0 bases, leaving 8 bases between the germline ends.

In this sample, this clone turned up a few times. This CDR3 is CATSRQWGVQHF. The DNA of the CDR3 is TGTGCCACCAGTAGACAGTGGGGAGTCCAGCATTTT. The rearrangement joins TRBV24-1 to TRBJ1-5, with a tentative D call TRBD1 (5 bases). Per the germline V gene, CDR1 is KGHDR and CDR2 is SFDVKD. The CDR3 has 12 residues. V was pared by 6 bases and J by 12 bases, with 14 bases between.

V gene TRBV30 combines with J gene TRBJ1-6; D unresolved. The CDR3 spans 13 residues. Looked up from germline, CDR1 is GTSNPN and CDR2 is SVGIG (reference sequence). Trimming removed 2 bases from V and 7 bases from J, with 9 bases in between. CDR3 DNA: TGTGCCTGGAGTTCTGATCCAAATTCACCCCTCCACTTT. This gives the protein CAWSSDPNSPLHF.

The genes are TRBV5-4 and TRBJ2-1, with TRBD2 identical over 8 bases. The CDR3 is 15 residues long. Germline values: CDR1 SGHNT, CDR2 YYREEE (reference sequence). Trimming at V came to 2 bases and at J to 2 bases, leaving 3 bases not matched to a gene. Here the CDR3 reads CASSLPAGAYNEQFF. The CDR3 region has the DNA TGTGCCAGCAGCTTACCAGCGGGGGCCTACAATGAGCAGTTCTTC.

The chain carries TRBV2 and TRBJ2-6, with TRBD2 matching 8 bases. The germline CDR1 and CDR2 sequences are SNHLY and FYNNEI. The CDR3 extends over 18 amino acids. V was clipped by 1 base and J by 0 bases; unmatched bases: 5. In DNA form, the CDR3 reads TGTGCCAGCAGTGAAGGGGCCGGGAGGGCCTCTGGGGCCAACGTCCTGACTTTC. It specifies CASSEGAGRASGANVLTF.

This clone was found a few times. Different DNA sequences within this sample yield the same CDR3. The V gene is TRBV12-3 or TRBV12-4, the J gene TRBJ2-7, with D possibly being TRBD2 (6 bases). Trimming cost V 2 bases and J 2 bases, with 7 bases left between them. The CDR3 is 13 amino acids. The chain's CDR3 is CASSLTGAYEQYF. The CDR3 DNA follows: TGTGCCAGCAGTTTAACGGGAGCCTACGAGCAGTACTTC.

The chain carries TRBV12-3 or TRBV12-4 and TRBJ2-1; TRBD1 matches at 10 bases. The ends lost 6 bases at V and 6 bases at J; junction bases unmatched: 2. The CDR3 runs 13 residues. CDR3: CASRTGGRNEQFF. As DNA, the CDR3 is TGTGCCAGCAGGACAGGGGGCCGCAATGAGCAGTTCTTC.

The chain couples TRBV7-9 to TRBJ1-6, with 9 positions matching TRBD1. Trimming took 4 bases from V and 14 from J; bases not matched to a gene: 9. The CDR3 contains 14 residues. In germline, CDR1 is SEHNR, CDR2 FQNEAQ (reference sequence). The CDR3 protein is CASSSTGGNWSLHF. CDR3 sequence (DNA): TGTGCCAGCAGCTCGACAGGGGGGAATTGGTCCCTCCACTTT.

The CDR3 DNA reads as TGTGCCAGCAGTGGCGGACGCCCCTCTGGGGCCAACGTCCTGACTTTC. Its protein product is CASSGGRPSGANVLTF. This chain links TRBV7-3 with TRBJ2-6; no definite D call. The ends were cut back, 6 bases at V and 0 bases at J, with 12 bases in the middle. This CDR3 has 16 residues. The germline gives CDR1 SGHTA, CDR2 FQGTGA.

This chain uses TRBV28 with TRBJ2-3; the D is unclear. This CDR3 is 12 amino acids long. Trimming removed 4 bases from V and 7 bases from J, with 9 bases in between. Germline lookup yields CDR1 MDHEN and CDR2 SYDVKM. The CDR3 reads CASSSQAYTQYF. CDR3 coding DNA: TGTGCCAGCAGTTCGCAGGCCTATACGCAGTATTTT.

V and J are TRBV30 and TRBJ2-7; D is possibly TRBD2 (5 bases). V was pared by 1 base and J by 9 bases, with 13 bases between. CDR1 is GTSNPN, CDR2 SVGIG, per germline (reference sequence). The length of the CDR3 is 12 residues. The CDR3 sequence is CAWSAGSALQYF. CDR3 bases: TGTGCCTGGAGTGCGGGGTCCGCTTTGCAGTACTTC.

This rearrangement joins TRBV10-3 to TRBJ1-1; maybe TRBD1 (5 bases). The CDR3 covers 12 residues. The V end was cut by 11 bases, the J end by 1 base, with 11 bases between. From germline, CDR1 is ENHRY and CDR2 SYGVKD. CDR3: CASGTENTEAFF. As DNA, the CDR3 is TGTGCCTCGGGGACGGAGAACACTGAAGCTTTCTTT.

This clone appeared a few times. The chain employs TRBV7-9 and TRBJ2-2; D might be TRBD1 (5 bases). The CDR3 loop spans 14 amino acids. Trimming stripped 2 bases from V and 3 bases from J, with 7 bases between. Germline CDR1 and CDR2: SEHNR and FQNEAQ (reference sequence). This CDR3 reads CASSLSRDTGELFF. Written as DNA, the CDR3 is TGTGCCAGCAGCTTAAGCAGGGACACCGGGGAGCTGTTTTTT.

The chain recombines TRBV30 with TRBJ1-6; TRBD1 matches at 7 bases. V shed 5 bases and J 6 bases; nucleotides not matched to a gene: 4. Germline V lookup: CDR1 GTSNPN, CDR2 SVGIG (reference sequence). This CDR3 has 13 residues. CDR3 residues: CAWQTGLNSPLHF. The CDR3 DNA reads as TGTGCCTGGCAGACAGGGCTTAATTCACCCCTCCACTTT.

This chain uses TRBV11-3 with TRBJ1-1, with D unclear. CDR3 size: 12 residues. Germline V gene data show CDR1 as SGHNT and CDR2 as YENEEA. V was shortened by 2 bases and J by 7 bases, with 8 bases between the two germline ends. The CDR3 sequence is CASSLTVGEAFF. CDR3 coding DNA: TGTGCCAGCAGCTTAACGGTTGGTGAAGCTTTCTTT.

The V call is TRBV29-1, the J call TRBJ2-1, with a weak D call TRBD2 (6 bases). V was trimmed by 4 bases and J by 15 bases, leaving 16 bases between them. Germline values: CDR1 SQVTM, CDR2 ANQGSEA. The CDR3 covers 11 residues. The CDR3 sequence: CSVVLRGLRFF. The CDR3 DNA sequence: TGCAGCGTTGTATTGCGGGGCCTACGGTTCTTC.

The V and J genes are TRBV19 and TRBJ1-5; 10 bases are a match to TRBD1. From germline, CDR1 is LNHDA and CDR2 SQIVND (reference sequence). There are 15 residues in the CDR3. Germline trimming cut 7 bases from V and 4 bases from J; bases unmatched to any gene: 7. CDR3 bases: TGTGCCAGTACCGATGACAGGGGGCGGAATCAGCCCCAGCATTTT. It is translated as CASTDDRGRNQPQHF.

A single count supports this clone. V gene TRBV7-9 combines with J gene TRBJ2-1; 7 bases fit TRBD2. The CDR3 has 13 residues. The junction had 6 bases not matched to a gene; V was cut back by 2 bases and J by 11 bases. Germline CDR1 and CDR2: SEHNR and FQNEAQ (reference sequence). CDR3 in DNA: TGTGCCAGCAGCTTACCCGGGGGGACTCAGCAGTTCTTC. Translating it yields CASSLPGGTQQFF.

The chain is built from TRBV5-5 and TRBJ1-5, with 8 bases matching TRBD1. The trim removed 5 bases at V and 4 bases at J, leaving 11 bases unmatched. The CDR3 loop spans 16 amino acids. Germline-derived CDR1 and CDR2 are SGHKS and YYEKEE (reference sequence). As DNA, the CDR3 is TGTGCCAGCAGACACGAAGGACAGGGTGTAAATCAGCCCCAGCATTTT. It yields the protein CASRHEGQGVNQPQHF. The full variable domain, rest sourced from reference TRBV5-5 and TRBJ1-5, is DAGVTQSPTHLIKTRGQQVTLRCSPISGHKSVSWYQQVLGQGPQFIFQYYEKEERGRGNFPDRFSARQFPNYSSELNVNALLLGDSALYLCASRHEGQGVNQPQHFGDGTRLSIL.

The DNA of the CDR3 is TGTGCCAGCAGCCAAGATTTGCTAGCGGGAGGCTACGAGCAGTACTTC. This encodes CASSQDLLAGGYEQYF. The V gene is TRBV3-1 (or the pseudogene TRBV3-2), the J gene TRBJ2-7, with 11 bases lining up with TRBD2. There are 16 residues in the CDR3. From germline, CDR1 is LGHDT and CDR2 YNNKEL (reference sequence). Trimming at V came to 0 bases and at J to 3 bases, leaving 4 bases not matched to a gene.

CDR3 sequence (DNA): TGTGCCAGCAGCGCACTAGCGGGAGGGCCCCATGAGCAGTTCTTC. The encoded protein is CASSALAGGPHEQFF. The chain has TRBV11-2 and TRBJ2-1, with 13 bases identical to TRBD2. Germline V gene lookup returns CDR1 SGHAT and CDR2 FQNNGV. J was trimmed by 8 bases and V by 5 bases; bases with no gene match: 6. This CDR3 has 15 residues.

The genes are TRBV5-1 and TRBJ2-2; 10 nucleotides agree with TRBD2. Germline V lookup: CDR1 SGHRS, CDR2 YFSETQ. After removal of 1 base from V and 6 bases from J, the junction contained 6 bases not matched to a gene. The CDR3 is made up of 16 amino acids. In nucleotides, the CDR3 is TGCGCCAGCAGCTTGTTGGCTAGCGGGAGTGCCGGGGAGCTGTTTTTT. Its protein is CASSLLASGSAGELFF.

The chain's CDR3 is CASSPDTSVQETQYF. The CDR3 DNA reads TGTGCCAGCTCACCCGATACTAGCGTCCAAGAGACCCAGTACTTC. The V and J genes are TRBV18 and TRBJ2-5, with TRBD2 identical over 7 bases. The CDR3 consists of 15 residues. Per the germline V gene, CDR1 is KGHSH and CDR2 is LQKENI. V was pared by 3 bases and J by 1 base, with 5 bases of the junction left unmatched.

The rearrangement joins TRBV28 to TRBJ2-3, with 7 bases fitting TRBD2. V lost 6 bases, J lost 0 bases, and 6 bases stayed unmatched. The CDR3 extends over 15 amino acids. CDR1 and CDR2 (germline): MDHEN, SYDVKM. DNA for the CDR3: TGTGCCAGCAGCTGGGAGGGAAAAAGCACAGATACGCAGTATTTT. This translates into CASSWEGKSTDTQYF.